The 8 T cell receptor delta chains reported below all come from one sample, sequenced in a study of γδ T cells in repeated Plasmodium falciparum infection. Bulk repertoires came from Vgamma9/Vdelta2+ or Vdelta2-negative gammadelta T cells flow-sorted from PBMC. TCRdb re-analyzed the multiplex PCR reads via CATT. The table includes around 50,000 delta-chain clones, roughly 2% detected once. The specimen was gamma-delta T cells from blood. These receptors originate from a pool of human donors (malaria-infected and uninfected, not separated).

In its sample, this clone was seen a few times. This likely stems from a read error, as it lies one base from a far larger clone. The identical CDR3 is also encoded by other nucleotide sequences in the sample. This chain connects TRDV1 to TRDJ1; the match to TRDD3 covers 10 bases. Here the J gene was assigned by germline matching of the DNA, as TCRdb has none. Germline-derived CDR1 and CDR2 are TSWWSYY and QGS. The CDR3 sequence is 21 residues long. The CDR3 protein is CALGELGWGSLYWGIRHKLIF. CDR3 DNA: TGCGCTCTTGGGGAACTGGGTTGGGGTTCCCTGTACTGGGGGATCCGGCATAAACTCATCTTT.

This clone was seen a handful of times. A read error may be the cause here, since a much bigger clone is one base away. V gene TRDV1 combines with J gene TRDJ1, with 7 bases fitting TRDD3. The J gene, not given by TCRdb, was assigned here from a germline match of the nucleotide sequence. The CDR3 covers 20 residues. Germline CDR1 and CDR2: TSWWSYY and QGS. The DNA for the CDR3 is TGTGCCCTTGGGGATAGCCGGCCGAGGCCCTGGGGATCGTACACCGATAAACTCATCTTT. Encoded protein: CALGDSRPRPWGSYTDKLIF.

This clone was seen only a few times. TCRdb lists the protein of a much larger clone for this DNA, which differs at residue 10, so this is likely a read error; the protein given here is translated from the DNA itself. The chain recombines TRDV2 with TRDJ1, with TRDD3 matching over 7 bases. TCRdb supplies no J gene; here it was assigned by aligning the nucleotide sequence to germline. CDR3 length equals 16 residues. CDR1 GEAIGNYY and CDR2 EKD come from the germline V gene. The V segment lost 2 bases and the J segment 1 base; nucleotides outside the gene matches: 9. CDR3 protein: CACDNLGDDATDKLIF. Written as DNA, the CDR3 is TGTGCCTGTGACAACTTGGGGGACGACGCCACCGATAAACTCATCTTT.

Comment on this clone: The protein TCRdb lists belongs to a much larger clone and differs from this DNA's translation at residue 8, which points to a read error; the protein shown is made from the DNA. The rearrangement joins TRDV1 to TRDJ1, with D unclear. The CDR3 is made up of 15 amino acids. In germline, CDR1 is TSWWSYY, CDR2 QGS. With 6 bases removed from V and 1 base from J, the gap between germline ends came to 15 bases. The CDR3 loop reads CALGSAWSVTDKLIF. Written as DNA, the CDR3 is TGTGCTCTTGGATCAGCCTGGAGCGTCACCGATAAACTCATCTTT.

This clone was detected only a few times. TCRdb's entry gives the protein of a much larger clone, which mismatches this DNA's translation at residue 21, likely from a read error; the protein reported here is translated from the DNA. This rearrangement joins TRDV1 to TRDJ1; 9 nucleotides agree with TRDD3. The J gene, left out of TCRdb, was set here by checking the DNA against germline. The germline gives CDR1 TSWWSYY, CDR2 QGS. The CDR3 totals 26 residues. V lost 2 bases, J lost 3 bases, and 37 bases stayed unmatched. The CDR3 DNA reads TGTGCTCTTGGGGAAAGATTGCCCTACTTCCCACGACGTAACTGGGGGAACTCAAGGTACGCCGATAAACTCATCTTT. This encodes CALGERLPYFPRRNWGNSRYADKLIF.

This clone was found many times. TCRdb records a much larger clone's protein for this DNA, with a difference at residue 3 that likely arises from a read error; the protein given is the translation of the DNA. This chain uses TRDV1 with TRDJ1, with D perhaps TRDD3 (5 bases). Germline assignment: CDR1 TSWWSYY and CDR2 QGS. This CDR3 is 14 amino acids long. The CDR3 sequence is CAPGCAQVSDKLIF. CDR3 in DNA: TGTGCTCCTGGGTGTGCTCAAGTGTCCGATAAACTCATCTTT.

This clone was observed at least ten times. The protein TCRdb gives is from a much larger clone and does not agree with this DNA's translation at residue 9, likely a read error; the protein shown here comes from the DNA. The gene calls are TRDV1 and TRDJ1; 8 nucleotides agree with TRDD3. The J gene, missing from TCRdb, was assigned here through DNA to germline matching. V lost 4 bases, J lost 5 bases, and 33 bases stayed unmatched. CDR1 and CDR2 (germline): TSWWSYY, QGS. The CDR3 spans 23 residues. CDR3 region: CALGVPSILFHSTGGRAQDKLIF. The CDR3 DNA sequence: TGTGCTCTTGGGGTTCCGTCTATTCTCTTCCACAGTACTGGGGGGCGAGCCCAGGATAAACTCATCTTT.

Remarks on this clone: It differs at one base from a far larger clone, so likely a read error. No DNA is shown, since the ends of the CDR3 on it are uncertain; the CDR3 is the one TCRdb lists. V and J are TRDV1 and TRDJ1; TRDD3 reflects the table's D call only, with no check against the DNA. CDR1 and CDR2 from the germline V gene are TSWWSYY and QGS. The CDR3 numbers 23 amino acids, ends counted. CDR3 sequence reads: CALGETKRPSFLLVGWGIRGLIF.